These 17 T cell receptor beta chains were all obtained from the same sample, sequenced in a study of response to subunit inactivated influenza vaccine. TCRdb re-derived calls from the RT-PCR reads in MiXCR, one entry per CDR3 protein. The repertoire holds about 190,000 distinct CDR3 sequences, with 13% to 15% as singletons. The source was CD8+ T cells sorted from PBMCs, collected more than 4 days after vaccination. These TCRs come from a man in his fifties who received an inactivated influenza vaccine.

This chain joins TRBV5-1 and TRBJ1-1; 8 bases align to TRBD1. The V gene end was trimmed by 4 bases and the J gene end by 2 bases; junction bases not matched to a gene: 10. CDR1 and CDR2 (germline): SGHRS, YFSETQ. This CDR3 comprises 16 residues. The CDR3 sequence: CASSVVGTGSNTEAFF. The DNA for the CDR3 is TGCGCCAGCAGCGTGGTTGGGACAGGCTCAAACACTGAAGCTTTCTTT.

The V call is TRBV21-1, the J call TRBJ2-7. TRBV21-1 is deemed a pseudogene. The CDR3 contains 14 residues. CDR3 protein: CASSKGSSGYEQYF. The DNA for the CDR3 is TGTGCCAGCAGCAAAGGGTCTTCCGGCTACGAGCAGTACTTC.

The rearrangement uses TRBV12-3 or TRBV12-4 and TRBJ2-2, with 10 bases lining up with TRBD2. The CDR3 totals 15 residues. The trim removed 6 bases at V and 5 bases at J, leaving 6 bases unmatched. The CDR3 spells CASRLAGSGTGELFF. CDR3 sequence (DNA): TGTGCCAGCAGACTAGCGGGGTCGGGGACCGGGGAGCTGTTTTTT.

This clonotype showed up just once. The rearrangement links TRBV6-2 or TRBV6-3 to TRBJ2-7, with TRBD2 matching 8 bases. The CDR3 has 15 residues. With 8 bases clipped from V and 4 bases from J, the junction kept 13 bases outside the gene matches. Germline V CDR1 and CDR2: MNHEY, SVGEGT. The CDR3 bases are TGTGCCAGCGGTTCGTTGGAACGGGAGGGTTACGAGCAGTACTTC. Translated, it gives CASGSLEREGYEQYF.

The CDR3 loop reads CASRNPGLGNNEQFF. CDR3 in DNA: TGTGCCAGCAGAAATCCGGGACTAGGGAACAATGAGCAGTTCTTC. The genes are TRBV12-3 or TRBV12-4 and TRBJ2-1, with 8 bases fitting TRBD2. The CDR3 is made up of 15 amino acids. J gave up 5 bases and V 6 bases, and 9 bases lay outside the gene matches.

The chain uses TRBV12-3 or TRBV12-4 and TRBJ2-5; possibly TRBD1 for D (5 bases). The CDR3 contains 14 residues. V was clipped by 5 bases and J by 4 bases, with 14 bases between them. CDR3 loop: CASSPQGSRETQYF. Written as DNA, the CDR3 is TGTGCCAGCAGTCCCCAGGGTTCGAGAGAGACCCAGTACTTC.

V gene TRBV29-1 combines with J gene TRBJ2-1; 7 bases align to TRBD2. J lost 7 bases, V lost 6 bases, and 9 bases had no gene match. This CDR3 has 13 amino acids. The germline V gene has CDR1 SQVTM and CDR2 ANQGSEA. The CDR3 nucleotides read TGCAGCGTCGGACGGGATAGCGGGAATGAGCAGTTCTTC. Translated: CSVGRDSGNEQFF.

The chain recombines TRBV19 with TRBJ1-1; perhaps TRBD1 as D (5 bases). The germline V gene has CDR1 LNHDA and CDR2 SQIVND (reference sequence). V was clipped by 2 bases and J by 4 bases, with 14 bases between them. This CDR3 comprises 15 residues. CDR3 region: CASSIFGTGSTEAFF. The CDR3 DNA sequence: TGTGCCAGTAGTATATTCGGGACGGGCAGCACTGAAGCTTTCTTT. Looking up the rest from reference TRBV19 and TRBJ1-1 gives the full variable domain: DGGITQSPKYLFRKEGQNVTLSCEQNLNHDAMYWYRQDPGQGLRLIYYSQIVNDFQKGDIAEGYSVSREKKESFPLTVTSAQKNPTAFYLCASSIFGTGSTEAFFGQGTRLTVV.

This rearrangement joins TRBV19 to TRBJ2-1; D may be TRBD1 (5 bases). CDR3 length: 13 residues. Germline loops: CDR1 LNHDA, CDR2 SQIVND (reference sequence). Trimming left V 5 bases short and J 3 bases short, with 8 bases between. The CDR3 region has the DNA TGTGCCAGTAGTCCAGGGATCTACAATGAGCAGTTCTTC. Translation gives CASSPGIYNEQFF.

The chain carries TRBV4-1 and TRBJ2-2, with 7 bases fitting TRBD1. The germline CDR1 and CDR2 sequences are MGHRA and YSYEKL. The CDR3 is made up of 15 amino acids. V was clipped by 1 base and J by 6 bases; unmatched bases: 5. For the CDR3, the DNA is TGCGCCAGCAGCCAAGGGACAGGTTTCCCCGGGGAGCTGTTTTTT. Its protein is CASSQGTGFPGELFF.

This clonotype was seen a handful of times. The V and J genes are TRBV7-8 and TRBJ2-1, with 8 bases identical to TRBD2. The CDR3 sequence is 16 residues long. The V gene end was trimmed by 3 bases and the J gene end by 2 bases; junction bases not matched to a gene: 6. CDR1 and CDR2 (germline): SGHVS, FQNEAQ. The CDR3 sequence is CASSFGREGPYNEQFF. The DNA of the CDR3 is TGTGCCAGCAGCTTCGGACGGGAGGGCCCCTACAATGAGCAGTTCTTC.

This clonotype was counted at least ten times. V usage is TRBV6-5 and J usage is TRBJ2-1; D gene ambiguous. CDR1 is MNHEY, CDR2 SVGAGI, per germline. The germline V and J ends were trimmed by 0 bases and 8 bases, with 11 bases remaining between them. The CDR3 covers 14 residues. The CDR3 loop reads CASSYSRAGDEQFF. In DNA form, the CDR3 reads TGTGCCAGCAGTTACTCGCGCGCTGGTGATGAGCAGTTCTTC.

This clonotype was observed many times. CDR3 in amino acids: CAISDRTSGGTGELFF. In DNA, the CDR3 is TGTGCCATCAGTGACAGGACTAGCGGAGGGACCGGGGAGCTGTTTTTT. This chain joins TRBV10-3 and TRBJ2-2; 10 bases align to TRBD2. Trimming at V came to 3 bases and at J to 5 bases, leaving 6 bases not matched to a gene. The germline gives CDR1 ENHRY, CDR2 SYGVKD. CDR3 size: 16 residues.

V and J are TRBV7-9 and TRBJ2-5, with 8 bases lining up with TRBD2. The germline gives CDR1 SEHNR, CDR2 FQNEAQ (reference sequence). CDR3 length equals 16 residues. Losses at the gene ends were 3 bases for V and 3 bases for J; bases not matched to a gene: 9. Here the CDR3 reads CASSFTRGAGEETQYF. As DNA, the CDR3 is TGTGCCAGCAGCTTCACTCGGGGAGCGGGGGAAGAGACCCAGTACTTC.

The chain is built from TRBV25-1 and TRBJ2-1; D is perhaps TRBD2 (5 bases). The CDR3 loop spans 15 amino acids. Germline CDR1 MGHDK, CDR2 SYGVNS. Trimming removed 4 bases at V and 6 bases at J, with 16 bases between. The CDR3 loop reads CASSVSPLGLNEQFF. The CDR3 DNA reads as TGTGCCAGCAGTGTTAGCCCACTAGGTCTCAATGAGCAGTTCTTC.

This clonotype was seen more than once but under ten times. The chain has TRBV6-1 and TRBJ1-1; 7 bases align to TRBD1. CDR3 size: 14 residues. After removal of 2 bases from V and 4 bases from J, the junction contained 4 bases not matched to a gene. Germline V gene data show CDR1 as MNHNS and CDR2 as SASEGT. CDR3 coding DNA: TGTGCCAGCAGTGAATTGGGACAGAGCACTGAAGCTTTCTTT. This codes for CASSELGQSTEAFF.

This clonotype has a count of ten or more. This rearrangement joins TRBV3-1 to TRBJ2-1; 12 bases match TRBD2. CDR3 length: 17 amino acids. V shed 0 bases and J 2 bases; nucleotides not matched to a gene: 2. Germline V gene sequence: CDR1 LGHDT, CDR2 YNNKEL (reference sequence). In DNA, the CDR3 is TGTGCCAGCAGCCAAGACCCTAGCGGGAGGGCCTACAATGAGCAGTTCTTC. Encoded protein: CASSQDPSGRAYNEQFF.